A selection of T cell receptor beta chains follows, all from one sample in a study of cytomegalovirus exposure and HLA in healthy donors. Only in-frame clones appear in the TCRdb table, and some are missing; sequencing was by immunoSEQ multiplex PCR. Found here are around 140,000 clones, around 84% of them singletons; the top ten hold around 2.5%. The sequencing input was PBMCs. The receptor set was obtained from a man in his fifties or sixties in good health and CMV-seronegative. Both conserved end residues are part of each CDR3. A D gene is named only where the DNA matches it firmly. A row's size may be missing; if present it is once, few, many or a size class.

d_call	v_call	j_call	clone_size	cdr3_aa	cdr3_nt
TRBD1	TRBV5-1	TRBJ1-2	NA	CASSAGTGYGYTF	TGCGCCAGCAGCGCCGGGACAGGCTATGGCTACACCTTC
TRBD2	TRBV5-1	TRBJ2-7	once	CASSFPGGIYEQYF	TGCGCCAGCAGCTTCCCGGGGGGGATCTACGAGCAGTACTTC
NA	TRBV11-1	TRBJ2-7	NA	CASSTGGSRGSYEQYF	TGTGCCAGCAGCACCGGGGGATCGCGGGGCTCCTACGAGCAGTACTTC
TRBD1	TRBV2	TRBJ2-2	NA	CASSRQGHTGELFF	TGTGCCAGCAGTCGACAGGGTCACACCGGGGAGCTGTTTTTT
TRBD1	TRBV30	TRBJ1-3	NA	CAWRHRGPSGNTIYF	TGTGCCTGGAGACACAGGGGCCCCTCTGGAAACACCATATATTTT
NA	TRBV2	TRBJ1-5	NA	CASSKDLNQPQHF	TGTGCCAGCAGTAAGGACTTAAATCAGCCCCAGCATTTT
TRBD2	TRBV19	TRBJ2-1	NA	CASRTLSGGTYNEQFF	TGTGCCAGTAGGACGCTTTCGGGGGGGACCTACAATGAGCAGTTCTTC
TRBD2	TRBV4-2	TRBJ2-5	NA	CASSHRTSEYPETQYF	TGTGCCAGCAGCCACCGGACTAGCGAGTACCCAGAGACCCAGTACTTC
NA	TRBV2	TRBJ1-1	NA	CASSAQTRTEAFF	TGTGCCAGCAGTGCCCAGACACGTACTGAAGCTTTCTTT
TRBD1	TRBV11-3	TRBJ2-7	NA	CASSLGQGGEQYF	TGTGCCAGCAGCTTAGGACAGGGTGGCGAGCAGTACTTC
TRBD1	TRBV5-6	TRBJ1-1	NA	CASSTRQGGETEAFF	TGTGCCAGCAGCACTCGACAGGGAGGTGAGACTGAAGCTTTCTTT
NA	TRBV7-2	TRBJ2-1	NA	CASSLAGQSHNEQFF	TGTGCCAGCAGCTTAGCGGGACAAAGCCACAATGAGCAGTTCTTC
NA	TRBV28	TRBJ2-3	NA	CASSFQSASGVGADTQYF	TGTGCCAGCAGTTTTCAATCCGCGTCAGGGGTTGGTGCGGATACGCAGTATTTT